The rows below give T cell receptor beta chains drawn from one sample of a study of Ad26.COV2.S vaccination and SARS-CoV-2 variants. This table comes from immunoSEQ multiplex PCR, and its TCRdb copy is limited to in-frame clones, with some not included. Altogether 380,000 or so clones are present, about 88% being singletons, with the ten largest covering around 6.4%. The material sequenced was peripheral blood, taken in a trial of Ad26.COV2.S vaccine versus placebo. The source is a person aged 18-65 years who received the Ad26.COV2.S COVID-19 vaccine or a placebo. CDR3s leave out the opening cysteine and the closing phenylalanine or tryptophan. A row's size may be missing; if present it is once, few, many or a size class.

j_call v_call clone_size cdr3_aa
TRBJ2-3 TRBV7-2 - ASRWRTDTQY
TRBJ2-1 TRBV11-3 - ASSLGSSGAYNEQF
TRBJ1-6 TRBV5-1 - ASSFEGTSSPLH
TRBJ2-5 TRBV7-3 - ASSSSGLRETQY
TRBJ1-6 TRBV4-3 many ASSQGEPPLH
TRBJ2-7 TRBV29-1 once SVRNREHYEQY
TRBJ2-7 TRBV9 few ASSLFTGEAYEQY
TRBJ2-1 TRBV5-4 - ASSFGTPVNEQF
TRBJ2-7 TRBV19 - ASTARADRSSNIVYEQY
TRBJ1-3 TRBV7-2 - ASSVGGSSGNTIY